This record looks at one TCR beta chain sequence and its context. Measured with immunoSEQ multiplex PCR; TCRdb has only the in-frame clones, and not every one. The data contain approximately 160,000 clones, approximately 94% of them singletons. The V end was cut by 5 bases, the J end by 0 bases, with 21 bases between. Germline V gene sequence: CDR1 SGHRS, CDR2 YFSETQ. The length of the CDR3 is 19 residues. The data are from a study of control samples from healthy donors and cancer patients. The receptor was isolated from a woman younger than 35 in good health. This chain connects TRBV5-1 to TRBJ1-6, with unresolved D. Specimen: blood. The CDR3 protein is CASRPSDEAFSSYNSPLHF. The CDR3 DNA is TGCGCCAGCAGACCATCGGACGAAGCGTTTAGCTCCTATAATTCACCCCTCCACTTT. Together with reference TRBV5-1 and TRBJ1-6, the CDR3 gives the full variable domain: KAGVTQTPRYLIKTRGQQVTLSCSPISGHRSVSWYQQTPGQGLQFLFEYFSETQRNKGNFPGRFSGRQFSNSRSEMNVSTLELGDSALYLCASRPSDEAFSSYNSPLHFGNGTRLTVT.